What follows are 22 T cell receptor beta chains derived from one specimen sequenced in a study of early T cells in non-severe SARS-CoV-2 infection. TCRdb analysed the 5' RACE reads with MiXCR anew, one entry per CDR3 protein. The data contain around 35,000 distinct CDR3 sequences, approximately 6% of them singletons. Sequencing was carried out using whole blood. Receptors were obtained from an adult who was a healthcare worker with PCR-confirmed SARS-CoV-2 infection or an uninfected control (not recorded which).

In its sample, this clonotype was seen many times. The chain is built from TRBV28 and TRBJ2-7, with TRBD1 as a possible D gene (8 bases). V was pared by 5 bases and J by 1 base, with 21 bases between. The CDR3 sequence is 17 residues long. CDR1 and CDR2 from the germline V gene are MDHEN and SYDVKM. The CDR3 DNA follows: TGTGCCAGCAGTCTCGAGGCGGGGGACAGGTGGTCCTACGAGCAGTACTTC. This translates into CASSLEAGDRWSYEQYF.

This clonotype was picked up many times. This chain joins TRBV27 and TRBJ2-1; 9 bases line up with TRBD2. This CDR3 spans 16 amino acids. V shed 7 bases, J shed 0 bases, and the junction held 7 bases outside the gene matches. Looked up from germline, CDR1 is MNHEY and CDR2 is SMNVEV (reference sequence). The CDR3 loop is CASKLTSGRSYNEQFF. The CDR3 coding sequence is TGTGCCAGCAAATTGACTAGCGGTCGCTCCTACAATGAGCAGTTCTTC.

A few counts support this clonotype. This chain joins TRBV30 and TRBJ2-7; TRBD1 aligns across 7 bases. V was clipped by 4 bases and J by 1 base; unmatched bases: 4. The CDR3 totals 13 residues. Germline-derived CDR1 and CDR2 are GTSNPN and SVGIG (reference sequence). CDR3 protein: CAWTGQWSYEQYF. In nucleotides, the CDR3 is TGTGCCTGGACGGGACAGTGGTCCTACGAGCAGTACTTC. The entire variable domain, with the rest obtained from reference TRBV30 and TRBJ2-7, is as follows: SQTIHQWPATLVQPVGSPLSLECTVEGTSNPNLYWYRQAAGRGLQLLFYSVGIGQISSEVPQNLSASRPQDRQFILSSKKLLLSDSGFYLCAWTGQWSYEQYFGPGTRLTVT.

V is TRBV20-1 and J is TRBJ2-2, with 9 bases aligning to TRBD1. This CDR3 has 15 residues. CDR1 DFQATT and CDR2 SNEGSKA come from the germline V gene (reference sequence). The trim removed 6 bases at V and 3 bases at J, leaving 8 bases unmatched. The CDR3 bases are TGCAGTGCCCGACGACAGGGGGTAGACACCGGGGAGCTGTTTTTT. Its protein product is CSARRQGVDTGELFF.

This clonotype appeared many times. The chain links TRBV10-1 to TRBJ2-5; D possibly corresponds to TRBD1 (6 bases). The CDR3 totals 14 residues. Trimming stripped 5 bases from V and 5 bases from J, with 15 bases between. CDR1 is WNHNN, CDR2 SYGVQD, per germline (reference sequence). Written as DNA, the CDR3 is TGCGCCAGCAGTCAGGGGTTAGAGGACGAGACCCAGTACTTC. Protein sequence: CASSQGLEDETQYF.

This clonotype showed up just a few times. CDR3 nucleotide sequence: TGTGCCAGCAGCCAATCGTTCGGGGTAAACACTGAAGCTTTCTTT. It specifies CASSQSFGVNTEAFF. V and J are TRBV16 and TRBJ1-1; the D is unclear. CDR1 is KGHSY and CDR2 is FQNENV in the germline V gene. The CDR3 consists of 15 residues. Trimming took off 0 bases at V and 2 bases at J, with 10 bases between the two ends. Full variable domain (outside the CDR3, taken from reference TRBV16 and TRBJ1-1): GEEVAQTPKHLVRGEGQKAKLYCAPIKGHSYVFWYQQVLKNEFKFLISFQNENVFDETGMPKERFSAKCLPNSPCSLEIQATKLEDSAVYFCASSQSFGVNTEAFFGQGTRLTVV.

This clonotype was found a few times. CDR3 sequence: CASSDPNTEAFF. For the CDR3, the DNA is TGTGCCAGCAGTGACCCGAACACTGAAGCTTTCTTT. The genes are TRBV2 and TRBJ1-1; D is undetermined. CDR3 length: 12 residues. Germline V gene lookup returns CDR1 SNHLY and CDR2 FYNNEI. V lost 3 bases and J 1 base, leaving 3 bases between the germline ends.

The chain couples TRBV6-5 to TRBJ2-7; unclear D gene. Trimming shortened V by 0 bases and J by 0 bases, and 6 bases separated the two germline ends. Germline V CDR1 and CDR2: MNHEY, SVGAGI. The CDR3 length is 14 residues. The CDR3: CASSYSGNSYEQYF. The CDR3 nucleotides are TGTGCCAGCAGTTACTCGGGTAACTCCTACGAGCAGTACTTC.

This clonotype has ten or more counts. V usage is TRBV10-2 and J usage is TRBJ1-1, with D perhaps matching TRBD1 (5 bases). Trimming removed 6 bases at V and 4 bases at J, with 15 bases between. The germline V gene encodes CDR1 WSHSY and CDR2 SAAADI. This CDR3 is 14 amino acids long. CDR3 loop: CASSELGGGTEAFF. Written as DNA, the CDR3 is TGCGCCAGCAGCGAGCTTGGTGGGGGCACTGAAGCTTTCTTT.

Only a few counts were recorded for this clonotype. The chain links TRBV30 to TRBJ2-2, with TRBD1 identical over 7 bases. Germline CDR1 is GTSNPN and CDR2 is SVGIG (reference sequence). CDR3 length: 15 amino acids. V shed 4 bases and J 4 bases; nucleotides not matched to a gene: 9. The DNA for the CDR3 is TGTGCCTGGAACCTCGACAGGGCTTTCACCGGGGAGCTGTTTTTT. It yields the protein CAWNLDRAFTGELFF.

Remarks on this clonotype: A much larger clone differs from this one at a single base, so this may be a read error. The CDR3 region is CSAALALGTQYF. The CDR3 DNA sequence: TGCAGTGCTGCCCTAGCATTAGGAACCCAGTACTTC. The V call is TRBV20-1, the J call TRBJ2-5; D perhaps matches TRBD2 (5 bases). Trimming pared 5 bases from V and 8 bases from J, leaving 15 bases between. This CDR3 has 12 amino acids. The germline V gene encodes CDR1 DFQATT and CDR2 SNEGSKA (reference sequence).

This clonotype was found a few times. The CDR3 region has the DNA TGTGCCACCTGGACAGGGGGTTACAATGAGCAGTTCTTC. Translated, it gives CATWTGGYNEQFF. This sequence joins TRBV19 and TRBJ2-1, with 10 nucleotides matching TRBD1. The germline gives CDR1 LNHDA, CDR2 SQIVND (reference sequence). This CDR3 spans 13 amino acids. J was trimmed by 4 bases and V by 10 bases; bases with no gene match: 4.

This clonotype was counted at least ten times. This sequence joins TRBV29-1 and TRBJ2-7, with 9 bases matching TRBD2. The V gene's germline CDR1 is SQVTM and CDR2 ANQGSEA. The J segment lost 4 bases and the V segment lost 6 bases, leaving 13 bases of the junction unmatched. This CDR3 spans 15 amino acids. CDR3: CSVTAGLAGRYEQYF. CDR3 sequence (DNA): TGCAGCGTCACCGCGGGCCTAGCGGGAAGGTACGAGCAGTACTTC.

This clonotype was recorded many times. The chain is built from TRBV12-3 or TRBV12-4 and TRBJ2-1, with 16 positions matching TRBD2. There are 19 residues in the CDR3. The V and J ends lost 9 bases and 7 bases, in that order; junction bases with no gene match: 18. CDR3 in amino acids: CASFPTGLAGGFGGNEQFF. As DNA, the CDR3 is TGTGCCAGTTTCCCCACGGGACTAGCGGGAGGGTTCGGCGGGAATGAGCAGTTCTTC.

This clonotype was observed many times. The rearrangement joins TRBV12-3 or TRBV12-4 to TRBJ2-1; TRBD2 matches at 9 bases. The CDR3 has 15 amino acids. After removal of 3 bases from V and 5 bases from J, the junction contained 5 bases not matched to a gene. This chain's CDR3 is CASSFGAGGHNEQFF. Written as DNA, the CDR3 is TGTGCCAGCAGTTTTGGAGCGGGAGGCCACAATGAGCAGTTCTTC.

This clonotype was detected a few times. J is TRBJ2-7 and V is TRBV28, with 7 bases matching TRBD2. The germline gives CDR1 MDHEN, CDR2 SYDVKM. V was clipped by 2 bases and J by 1 base; unmatched bases: 8. The CDR3 spans 16 residues. CDR3 protein: CASSLNGEGRSYEQYF. In DNA, the CDR3 is TGTGCCAGCAGTTTAAACGGGGAGGGTAGGTCCTACGAGCAGTACTTC. Full variable domain (rest looked up from reference TRBV28 and TRBJ2-7): DVKVTQSSRYLVKRTGEKVFLECVQDMDHENMFWYRQDPGLGLRLIYFSYDVKMKEKGDIPEGYSVSREKKERFSLILESASTNQTSMYLCASSLNGEGRSYEQYFGPGTRLTVT.

This clonotype was seen more than once but under ten times. The chain uses TRBV6-4 and TRBJ2-2, with a tentative D call TRBD2 (5 bases). The V gene's germline CDR1 is MRHNA and CDR2 SNTAGT. Trimming shortened V by 3 bases and J by 4 bases, and 9 bases separated the two germline ends. This CDR3 region has 14 residues. CDR3 region: CASSEDLGTGELFF. The CDR3 coding sequence is TGTGCCAGCAGTGAGGACTTAGGCACCGGGGAGCTGTTTTTT.

The chain couples TRBV28 to TRBJ2-1, with TRBD1 matching over 10 bases. The CDR3 spans 17 residues. V dropped 8 bases and J dropped 4; count of bases not matched to a gene: 14. CDR1 is MDHEN, CDR2 SYDVKM, per germline. The CDR3 nucleotides are TGTGCCAGCTATCGACAGGGGGCGTCTCTTTATTACAATGAGCAGTTCTTC. Translated: CASYRQGASLYYNEQFF.

This clonotype was seen at least ten times. The gene calls are TRBV29-1 and TRBJ1-4; weak D call: TRBD1 (6 bases). The CDR3 runs to 13 residues. CDR1 is SQVTM and CDR2 is ANQGSEA in the germline V gene. With 7 bases removed from V and 0 bases from J, the gap between germline ends came to 9 bases. CDR3 in DNA: TGCAGCGGTAGACAGGCAACTAATGAAAAACTGTTTTTT. Translated, it gives CSGRQATNEKLFF.

This clonotype was detected many times. The CDR3 coding sequence is TGTGCCAGCAGTGACGGCCCCTGGGATGAGCAGTTCTTC. This translates into CASSDGPWDEQFF. The chain uses TRBV6-4 and TRBJ2-1; D gene uncertain. V lost 2 bases, J lost 8 bases, and 10 bases lay in between. Germline assignment: CDR1 MRHNA and CDR2 SNTAGT. The CDR3 is 13 amino acids.

This clonotype was seen ten or more times. The chain is built from TRBV5-1 and TRBJ2-7, with 10 nucleotides matching TRBD2. The length of the CDR3 is 17 residues. V trimming: 0 bases; J trimming: 3 bases; junction bases outside the gene matches: 9. Germline CDR1 SGHRS, CDR2 YFSETQ. The CDR3 region has the DNA TGCGCCAGCAGCTTGGTGACTAGCGGGCAAACCAACTACGAGCAGTACTTC. It yields the protein CASSLVTSGQTNYEQYF.

The rearrangement uses TRBV19 and TRBJ2-1; 10 bases are shared with TRBD2. The J call could be wrong; TRBJ2-7 is a better fit for the DNA end. In germline, CDR1 is LNHDA, CDR2 SQIVND (reference sequence). The CDR3 sequence is 14 residues long. CDR3 DNA sequence: TGTGCCAGTAGTATCCAGCGGGAGGGCCGGGGGCAGTACTTC. Amino acids: CASSIQREGRGQYF.